Below are 30 T cell receptor beta chains sequenced from a single sample in a study of neoadjuvant anti-PD-1 for oral cavity cancer. Specified time point: after neoadjuvant nivolumab, at surgical resection. Libraries were prepared by immunoSEQ multiplex PCR; TCRdb keeps only in-frame clonotypes and omits some of them. Here the sample spans roughly 46,000 clones, around 79% being singletons. The sequencing used PBMCs, collected after nivolumab (anti-PD-1) treatment. The receptors shown here come from a person between 40 and 85 years old with oral cavity squamous cell carcinoma.

This clone was detected only a few times. CDR3 DNA: TGTGCCAGCAGTCCATCGGGACAGAAGAACTATGGCTACACCTTC. Translation: CASSPSGQKNYGYTF. The chain has TRBV7-2 and TRBJ1-2, with 7 bases matching TRBD1. The CDR3 has 15 amino acids. V lost 6 bases, J lost 2 bases, and 9 bases stayed unmatched. CDR1 is SGHTA and CDR2 is FQGNSA in the germline V gene.

The genes are TRBV10-3 and TRBJ1-6, with a tentative D call TRBD1 (6 bases). CDR1 is ENHRY and CDR2 is SYGVKD in the germline V gene. Trimming took 2 bases from V and 10 from J, leaving 12 bases between them. CDR3 size: 14 residues. CDR3 in DNA: TGTGCCATCAGTGAGGTACAGGGAAGGTCACCCCTCCACTTT. Amino acids: CAISEVQGRSPLHF.

This chain joins TRBV10-2 and TRBJ1-2, with a weak D call TRBD1 (6 bases). The germline V and J ends were trimmed by 0 bases and 2 bases, with 13 bases remaining between them. Germline-derived CDR1 and CDR2 are WSHSY and SAAADI. This CDR3 has 16 amino acids. Here the CDR3 DNA reads TGCGCCAGCAGTGAGTCTCTCAGGGGTGAAAACTATGGCTACACCTTC. Encoded protein: CASSESLRGENYGYTF.

This sequence joins TRBV5-1 and TRBJ2-1, with TRBD2 matching over 9 bases. The CDR3 is made up of 18 amino acids. The germline V gene encodes CDR1 SGHRS and CDR2 YFSETQ. V lost 3 bases, J lost 7 bases, and 17 bases stayed unmatched. The CDR3 sequence: CASSSGWREGQVFNEQFF. DNA of the CDR3: TGCGCCAGCAGCTCGGGGTGGCGGGAGGGCCAAGTATTTAATGAGCAGTTCTTC.

CDR3 nucleotide sequence: TGTGCCAGCAGCTTTACAGGCTCCTCTGGAAACACCATATATTTT. Residues: CASSFTGSSGNTIYF. The gene calls are TRBV7-8 and TRBJ1-3; tentatively, D is TRBD1 (5 bases). The CDR3 length is 15 residues. V lost 3 bases and J lost 0, with 9 bases in between. Germline CDR1 reads SGHVS; CDR2 reads FQNEAQ.

The chain carries TRBV6-5 and TRBJ1-3; D remains ambiguous. The V and J ends lost 4 bases and 4 bases respectively, with 8 bases between them. This CDR3 has 13 amino acids. In germline, CDR1 is MNHEY, CDR2 SVGAGI. For the CDR3, the DNA is TGTGCCAGCAGTTCCAATCTCGGAAACACCATATATTTT. Amino acid sequence: CASSSNLGNTIYF.

V is TRBV6-6 and J is TRBJ1-5; 9 bases match TRBD1. CDR1 and CDR2 from the germline V gene are MNHNY and SVGAGI (reference sequence). V lost 5 bases and J lost 6; bases outside the gene matches: 5. The length of the CDR3 is 14 residues. This CDR3 is CASSRTGDGQPQHF. CDR3 sequence (DNA): TGTGCCAGCAGTCGGACAGGGGACGGTCAGCCCCAGCATTTT.

The gene calls are TRBV5-1 and TRBJ1-6; D uncertain. Germline V gene sequence: CDR1 SGHRS, CDR2 YFSETQ. CDR3 size: 16 residues. Trimming removed 0 bases at V and 7 bases at J, with 14 bases between. The CDR3 region is CASSLASGSSNSPLHF. In DNA form, the CDR3 reads TGCGCCAGCAGCTTGGCCTCGGGGAGTTCGAATTCACCCCTCCACTTT.

The genes are TRBV10-3 and TRBJ2-7, with TRBD1 as a possible D gene (6 bases). V was shortened by 3 bases and J by 0 bases, with 9 bases between the two germline ends. CDR1 and CDR2 (germline): ENHRY, SYGVKD. The CDR3 is 14 residues long. The CDR3 spells CAISEGGSSYEQYF. CDR3 in DNA: TGTGCCATCAGTGAAGGGGGAAGCTCCTACGAGCAGTACTTC.

The chain is built from TRBV6-6 and TRBJ1-5; D uncertain. Trimming left V 3 bases short and J 1 base short, with 7 bases between. CDR1 MNHNY and CDR2 SVGAGI come from the germline V gene (reference sequence). The CDR3 totals 14 residues. The CDR3 DNA follows: TGTGCCAGCAGTTATCTCGGGAGCAATCAGCCCCAGCATTTT. It encodes CASSYLGSNQPQHF.

This clone was detected only once. The V and J genes are TRBV19 and TRBJ2-3; 12 bases align to TRBD2. The length of the CDR3 is 15 residues. J was trimmed by 6 bases and V by 11 bases; bases with no gene match: 12. Germline V gene data show CDR1 as LNHDA and CDR2 as SQIVND (reference sequence). The DNA for the CDR3 is TGTGCCTCCCAGGGACTAGCGGGCAGGCAGGATACGCAGTATTTT. This translates into CASQGLAGRQDTQYF.

This clone was observed once. The chain links TRBV6-5 to TRBJ1-3; no firm D call. CDR1 and CDR2 (germline): MNHEY, SVGAGI. The CDR3 loop spans 14 amino acids. Trimming removed 5 bases from V and 3 bases from J, with 11 bases in between. The DNA for the CDR3 is TGTGCCAGCAGTATAAAGAGGGATGGAAACACCATATATTTT. This sequence encodes CASSIKRDGNTIYF.

As to this clone: Germline is not matched at one junction end, which may reflect a read error. The V gene is TRBV5-5, the J gene TRBJ1-2, with 8 bases matching TRBD1. The CDR3 loop spans 15 amino acids. Germline CDR1 reads SGHKS; CDR2 reads YYEKEE (reference sequence). The CDR3, as DNA: TGTGCCAGCAGCCTATCTGTACAGGGGGACTATGGCCACACCTTC. This encodes CASSLSVQGDYGHTF.

V and J are TRBV4-2 and TRBJ2-3; 10 nucleotides align to TRBD2. The length of the CDR3 is 22 residues. The germline gives CDR1 LGHNA, CDR2 YNFKEQ. V gave up 4 bases and J gave up 0 bases; unmatched junction bases: 22. The CDR3 DNA is TGTGCCAGCAGCCGCCGTTACCGGGATCCACTAGCGGGACCCCCCAGCACAGATACGCAGTATTTT. This translates into CASSRRYRDPLAGPPSTDTQYF.

The DNA of the CDR3 is TGTGCCAGCACTGCGGCGTATCCTTTGCACGAGCAGTACTTC. This codes for CASTAAYPLHEQYF. The chain recombines TRBV7-8 with TRBJ2-7; D uncertain. The CDR3 is 14 amino acids. Trimming shortened V by 7 bases and J by 5 bases, and 18 bases separated the two germline ends. Germline CDR1 reads SGHVS; CDR2 reads FQNEAQ.

This chain uses TRBV5-7 with TRBJ2-7; no firm D call. TRBV5-7 belongs to the ORF category, with a function that is uncertain. The CDR3 spans 14 residues. Trimming shortened V by 0 bases and J by 4 bases, and 11 bases separated the two germline ends. The CDR3 region has the DNA TGTGCCAGCAGCTTGGCCCTCGGCAGATACGAGCAGTACTTC. Translated, it gives CASSLALGRYEQYF.

The chain has TRBV23-1 and TRBJ1-1, with 8 bases aligning to TRBD1. TRBV23-1 is filed as an ORF, its function uncertain. With V trimmed by 2 bases and J by 1 base, 12 bases remained unmatched. The CDR3 is 18 amino acids. The CDR3 coding sequence is TGCGCCAGCAGTCAACCCGGACAGGGCAAGGGGGCGAACACTGAAGCTTTCTTT. It translates to CASSQPGQGKGANTEAFF.

In its sample, this clone was seen a few times. Here the CDR3 DNA reads TGTGCCAGCAGCCACTCTTCCGGGAATGAAAAACTGTTTTTT. Translated, it gives CASSHSSGNEKLFF. The chain has TRBV7-9 and TRBJ1-4; D is unclear. The V gene lost 5 bases and the J gene lost 5 bases, with 12 bases spanning the gap. The CDR3 runs 14 residues. Germline V lookup: CDR1 SEHNR, CDR2 FQNEAQ (reference sequence).

The J gene is TRBJ1-1, the V gene TRBV11-2; D is uncertain. Per the germline V gene, CDR1 is SGHAT and CDR2 is FQNNGV. Trimming took off 5 bases at V and 4 bases at J, with 14 bases between the two ends. The CDR3 contains 14 residues. CDR3 sequence: CASSPGIRGTEAFF. The CDR3 DNA sequence: TGTGCCAGCAGCCCCGGGATACGGGGCACTGAAGCTTTCTTT.

The chain recombines TRBV6-1 with TRBJ2-1, with 8 bases matching TRBD1. There are 15 residues in the CDR3. The germline V gene encodes CDR1 MNHNS and CDR2 SASEGT. Unmatched junction bases numbered 7, after V lost 0 bases and J lost 9 bases. The DNA of the CDR3 is TGTGCCAGCAGTGAAGCTGTAACAGGGGGGTTTGAGCAGTTCTTC. Its translation is CASSEAVTGGFEQFF.

This clone was detected only a few times. The gene calls are TRBV19 and TRBJ2-2; the D is unclear. The CDR3 length is 12 residues. Germline CDR1 LNHDA, CDR2 SQIVND (reference sequence). V was shortened by 10 bases and J by 5 bases, with 11 bases between the two germline ends. CDR3 coding DNA: TGTGCCACCCGCCAGTGGACCGGGGAGCTGTTTTTT. It encodes CATRQWTGELFF.

V gene TRBV12-5 combines with J gene TRBJ2-5, with 11 bases matching TRBD2. Per the germline V gene, CDR1 is LGHNT and CDR2 is FRNRAP. CDR3 length equals 19 residues. V trimming: 5 bases; J trimming: 1 base; junction bases outside the gene matches: 15. CDR3 sequence: CASGHRRLTSGGSQETQYF. The CDR3 bases are TGTGCTAGTGGTCACCGTCGCCTCACTAGCGGGGGATCCCAAGAGACCCAGTACTTC.

The V call is TRBV11-2, the J call TRBJ2-1, with 7 bases matching TRBD1. V shed 2 bases and J 5 bases; nucleotides not matched to a gene: 6. Germline CDR1 is SGHAT and CDR2 is FQNNGV. This CDR3 region has 15 residues. CDR3 DNA: TGTGCCAGCAGCTTATCGAGGGGGCCTCACAATGAGCAGTTCTTC. Residues: CASSLSRGPHNEQFF. The variable domain in full, with the rest retrieved from reference TRBV11-2 and TRBJ2-1, is EAGVAQSPRYKIIEKRQSVAFWCNPISGHATLYWYQQILGQGPKLLIQFQNNGVVDDSQLPKDRFSAERLKGVDSTLKIQPAKLEDSAVYLCASSLSRGPHNEQFFGPGTRLTVL.

The chain links TRBV7-2 to TRBJ1-1; the match to TRBD1 covers 10 bases. The CDR3 totals 14 residues. The V segment lost 5 bases and the J segment 8 bases; nucleotides outside the gene matches: 8. Germline CDR1 SGHTA, CDR2 FQGNSA. The CDR3 nucleotides read TGTGCCAGCAGCCATTCCGACAGGGGGCAGGAAGCTTTCTTT. Its translation is CASSHSDRGQEAFF. The full variable domain, with the rest looked up from reference TRBV7-2 and TRBJ1-1, is GAGVSQSPSNKVTEKGKDVELRCDPISGHTALYWYRQSLGQGLEFLIYFQGNSAPDKSGLPSDRFSAERTGGSVSTLTIQRTQQEDSAVYLCASSHSDRGQEAFFGQGTRLTVV.

V is TRBV6-5 and J is TRBJ1-6; 7 nucleotides agree with TRBD1. After removal of 3 bases from V and 9 bases from J, the junction contained 5 bases not matched to a gene. This CDR3 is 14 amino acids long. In germline, CDR1 is MNHEY, CDR2 SVGAGI. The CDR3 DNA reads as TGTGCCAGCAGTTATGAAGGGGGCATTTCACCCCTCCACTTT. This encodes CASSYEGGISPLHF.

The rearrangement links TRBV10-3 to TRBJ2-7; 7 bases line up with TRBD1. The CDR3 totals 13 residues. J lost 5 bases, V lost 5 bases, and 6 bases had no gene match. CDR1 ENHRY and CDR2 SYGVKD come from the germline V gene. The CDR3 is CAISLTGTNEQYF. CDR3 bases: TGTGCCATCAGTCTGACAGGGACAAACGAGCAGTACTTC.

The chain uses TRBV14 and TRBJ2-7; 7 nucleotides match TRBD2. After removal of 3 bases from V and 7 bases from J, the junction contained 15 bases not matched to a gene. The germline gives CDR1 SGHDN, CDR2 FVKESK. This CDR3 region has 16 residues. CDR3 sequence (DNA): TGTGCCAGCAGCCATAGGACCGGGACTAAGGGAGGAGAGCAGTACTTC. Translated: CASSHRTGTKGGEQYF.

The rearrangement joins TRBV6-1 to TRBJ1-2; 9 bases agree with TRBD1. CDR1 and CDR2 from the germline V gene are MNHNS and SASEGT. The CDR3 runs to 15 residues. V dropped 6 bases and J dropped 0; count of bases not matched to a gene: 5. CDR3 loop: CASRKGQGANYGYTF. The CDR3 coding sequence is TGTGCCAGCAGAAAGGGACAGGGCGCTAACTATGGCTACACCTTC.

The V and J genes are TRBV6-1 and TRBJ2-2; possibly TRBD1 or TRBD2 for D (5 bases each). The CDR3 runs to 14 residues. Trimming stripped 8 bases from V and 2 bases from J, with 12 bases between. The germline CDR1 and CDR2 sequences are MNHNS and SASEGT. The CDR3 region has the DNA TGTGCCAGCGGGGCGGGTCGAAACACCGGGGAGCTGTTTTTT. Amino acid sequence: CASGAGRNTGELFF.

For this clone: A much larger clone lies a single base off, so this may be a read error. This chain uses TRBV7-8 with TRBJ2-1, with TRBD2 as a possible D gene (6 bases). The CDR3 spans 15 residues. Germline CDR1 SGHVS, CDR2 FQNEAQ. Trimming removed 1 base at V and 0 bases at J, with 7 bases between. In DNA, the CDR3 is TGTGCCAGCAGCTTAGACGGGGGCTCCTACAATGAGCAGTTCTTC. Its translation: CASSLDGGSYNEQFF.